This T cell receptor beta chain originates from a study of neurological immune-mediated disorders. 5'RACE employing 10-nucleotide random UMIs yielded the cDNA. TCRdb processed the 5' RACE reads anew with MiXCR; each CDR3 protein has one entry. The sample gives 40,000 to 55,000 distinct CDR3 sequences, less than 4% of which show up once; about 15% is in the top ten. With 3 bases clipped from V and 0 bases from J, the junction kept 5 bases outside the gene matches. The CDR3 runs 16 residues. Germline CDR1 is DFQATT and CDR2 is SNEGSKA (reference sequence). Points from the study as a whole: CDR3 amino acid sequences found in expanded clones were never shared across subjects, suggesting private repertoires in all groups. The highest TCR clonal expansion occurred in HTLV-1-associated myelopathy; multiple sclerosis fell below healthy controls.

Unsorted libraries were prepared from 2 million PBMCs that had been stored at -80 C. This clonotype was observed at least ten times. What it recognizes is unknown. This receptor was taken from a woman aged 50 to 65 with multiple sclerosis. This chain links TRBV20-1 with TRBJ2-6; 7 bases fit TRBD2. The sample was PBMCs. The CDR3 loop is CSARPPGGSGANVLTF. The CDR3 DNA sequence: TGCAGTGCTAGGCCCCCGGGGGGCTCTGGGGCCAACGTCCTGACTTTC.